Below are 11 T cell receptor beta chains sequenced from a single sample in a study of cytomegalovirus exposure and HLA in healthy donors. PCR was performed using 60 Vbeta and 13 Jbeta primers. Sequencing used immunoSEQ multiplex PCR; TCRdb keeps in-frame clones, though not all of them. The repertoire holds approximately 160,000 clones, 65% to 85% seen once, with around 3.1% in the top ten. Sequenced: PBMCs. The receptors come from a woman aged 50 to 60 in good health and CMV-seropositive.

The chain carries TRBV19 and TRBJ2-5, with TRBD2 matching 10 bases. TRBJ2-7 matches the DNA end more closely, so the J call is doubtful. Germline-derived CDR1 and CDR2 are LNHDA and SQIVND (reference sequence). CDR3 length: 15 residues. CDR3 in amino acids: CASSPNLAGAYEQYF. Written as DNA, the CDR3 is TGTGCCAGTAGTCCGAATCTAGCGGGAGCCTACGAGCAGTACTTC.

V gene TRBV6-1 combines with J gene TRBJ1-4; TRBD1 is a possible D gene (6 bases). Trimming took 3 bases from V and 1 from J, leaving 9 bases between them. Germline values: CDR1 MNHNS, CDR2 SASEGT. CDR3 length equals 15 residues. The CDR3 bases are TGTGCCAGCAGTGAGATCAGGGGAACTAATGAAAAACTGTTTTTT. Translation: CASSEIRGTNEKLFF.

The J gene is TRBJ2-1, the V gene TRBV5-6, with 7 bases matching TRBD2. V was pared by 5 bases and J by 6 bases, with 17 bases of the junction left unmatched. CDR1 and CDR2 from the germline V gene are SGHDT and YYEEEE. The CDR3 extends over 17 amino acids. CDR3 in amino acids: CASRRGSAGNLGNEQFF. The CDR3 DNA reads as TGTGCCAGCAGACGCGGGTCAGCGGGAAATTTGGGCAATGAGCAGTTCTTC. Looking up the rest from reference TRBV5-6 and TRBJ2-1 gives the full variable domain: DAGVTQSPTHLIKTRGQQVTLRCSPKSGHDTVSWYQQALGQGPQFIFQYYEEEERQRGNFPDRFSGHQFPNYSSELNVNALLLGDSALYLCASRRGSAGNLGNEQFFGPGTRLTVL.

The chain has TRBV23-1 and TRBJ2-1, with D unclear. TRBV23-1 is labeled an ORF, and its function is uncertain. Trimming cost V 8 bases and J 7 bases, with 12 bases left between them. The CDR3 totals 12 residues. CDR3: CASVARKNEQFF. In DNA form, the CDR3 reads TGCGCCAGCGTCGCGCGGAAGAATGAGCAGTTCTTC.

About this clone itself: Mismatch with germline at one junction end may stem from a read error. The chain couples TRBV30 to TRBJ2-5; possible D gene TRBD2, 6 bases. The CDR3 is made up of 14 amino acids. The germline CDR1 and CDR2 sequences are GTSNPN and SVGIG (reference sequence). The CDR3 DNA follows: TGTGCCTGGAAAGGTCGGGGGAGCCAAGGGACCCAGTACTTC. Its translation: CAWKGRGSQGTQYF.

In its sample, this clone was seen a few times. V is TRBV29-1 and J is TRBJ2-2; TRBD1 might be the D (6 bases). With 7 bases removed from V and 4 bases from J, the gap between germline ends came to 16 bases. The CDR3 sequence is 14 residues long. The germline V gene has CDR1 SQVTM and CDR2 ANQGSEA. CDR3 sequence reads: CSAMTGVSTGELFF. CDR3 nucleotides: TGCAGCGCCATGACAGGTGTTTCCACCGGGGAGCTGTTTTTT.

This clone was counted between two and nine times. Here the CDR3 DNA reads TGCAGCGTTCGCTCCCCTAGCTCTGGAAACACCATATATTTT. Translation gives CSVRSPSSGNTIYF. V and J are TRBV29-1 and TRBJ1-3; D uncertain. The V and J ends lost 5 bases and 0 bases respectively, with 11 bases between them. This CDR3 region has 14 residues. Germline lookup yields CDR1 SQVTM and CDR2 ANQGSEA.

The gene calls are TRBV5-1 and TRBJ2-1; D perhaps matches TRBD2 (6 bases). The CDR3 length is 15 residues. In germline, CDR1 is SGHRS, CDR2 YFSETQ. V was trimmed by 5 bases and J by 6 bases, leaving 18 bases between them. In nucleotides, the CDR3 is TGCGCCAGCAGGCGGGACTTAAATGAACGCAATGAGCAGTTCTTC. It codes for CASRRDLNERNEQFF. Using reference TRBV5-1 and TRBJ2-1 for the parts outside the CDR3, the full variable domain is KAGVTQTPRYLIKTRGQQVTLSCSPISGHRSVSWYQQTPGQGLQFLFEYFSETQRNKGNFPGRFSGRQFSNSRSEMNVSTLELGDSALYLCASRRDLNERNEQFFGPGTRLTVL.

V is TRBV18 and J is TRBJ2-1; 11 bases match TRBD2. Trimming removed 6 bases from V and 4 bases from J; junction bases left unmatched: 5. CDR3 length: 15 residues. Germline V gene sequence: CDR1 KGHSH, CDR2 LQKENI. The chain's CDR3 is CASSTGLAAYNEQFF. The CDR3 DNA is TGTGCCAGCTCTACGGGACTAGCGGCATACAATGAGCAGTTCTTC.

This chain uses TRBV5-4 with TRBJ2-3; TRBD1 is a possible D gene (5 bases). Germline lookup yields CDR1 SGHNT and CDR2 YYREEE (reference sequence). This CDR3 is built from 14 residues. V was clipped by 6 bases and J by 1 base, with 12 bases between them. CDR3 nucleotide sequence: TGTGCCAGCACCGTAGGGGTTGGCACAGATACGCAGTATTTT. Amino acids: CASTVGVGTDTQYF.

The chain links TRBV11-3 to TRBJ2-2; the match to TRBD1 covers 8 bases. The CDR3 consists of 15 residues. Germline V CDR1 and CDR2: SGHNT, YENEEA. V was pared by 3 bases and J by 4 bases, with 4 bases of the junction left unmatched. The CDR3 loop is CASSLDRALTGELFF. As DNA, the CDR3 is TGTGCCAGCAGCTTGGACAGGGCCCTCACCGGGGAGCTGTTTTTT.